Below are 15 T cell receptor beta chains sequenced from a single sample in a study of identical twins. MiXCR, run by TCRdb on the 5' RACE reads, gives a single entry per CDR3 protein. The table shows some 1,600,000 distinct CDR3 sequences, with 25% to 35% occurring only once. The sequenced sample was cord blood. The receptors were gathered from a newborn girl in good health.

This sequence joins TRBV3-1 and TRBJ2-2, with D unclear. Trimming took off 3 bases at V and 5 bases at J, with 7 bases between the two ends. Germline values: CDR1 LGHDT, CDR2 YNNKEL (reference sequence). This CDR3 spans 13 amino acids. The CDR3 DNA reads TGTGCCAGCAGCCAGGGTCGGACCGGGGAGCTGTTTTTT. It encodes CASSQGRTGELFF.

V gene TRBV5-6 combines with J gene TRBJ1-5, with D unclear. The CDR3 is 15 residues long. V lost 3 bases to trimming and J lost 3 bases, with 13 bases between them. Per the germline V gene, CDR1 is SGHDT and CDR2 is YYEEEE. In DNA form, the CDR3 reads TGTGCCAGCAGCTCGCGGAACAGCTCCAATCAGCCCCAGCATTTT. It yields the protein CASSSRNSSNQPQHF.

In this sample, this clonotype turned up a few times. J is TRBJ2-3 and V is TRBV20-1, with TRBD2 matching over 8 bases. Germline lookup yields CDR1 DFQATT and CDR2 SNEGSKA (reference sequence). This CDR3 contains 18 residues. The J segment lost 4 bases and the V segment lost 1 base, leaving 16 bases of the junction unmatched. In DNA, the CDR3 is TGCAGTGCTAGAGGAGGAGGCCGGAGAGCGGGAGTGGCAGATACGCAGTATTTT. Encoded protein: CSARGGGRRAGVADTQYF.

As to this clonotype: A junction end diverges from the germline sequence, so it may reflect a read error. This chain joins TRBV20-1 and TRBJ1-6; D is perhaps TRBD1 (5 bases). The CDR3 sequence is 15 residues long. The germline V gene has CDR1 DFQATT and CDR2 SNEGSKA (reference sequence). The CDR3 nucleotides are TGCAGTGCTACCAAATCGGCAGGGCGGAATTCACCCCCCCACTTT. Its translation is CSATKSAGRNSPPHF.

This chain joins TRBV24-1 and TRBJ2-1, with no clear D. This CDR3 comprises 16 residues. CDR1 and CDR2 (germline): KGHDR, SFDVKD. Trimming removed 1 base from V and 7 bases from J, with 16 bases in between. The CDR3 reads CATSDFAVPGSNEQFF. The CDR3, as DNA: TGTGCCACCAGTGATTTTGCGGTACCGGGCTCAAATGAGCAGTTCTTC.

The chain uses TRBV10-3 and TRBJ2-5, with 11 nucleotides matching TRBD2. V trimming: 11 bases; J trimming: 11 bases; junction bases outside the gene matches: 13. The CDR3 contains 13 residues. The germline V gene has CDR1 ENHRY and CDR2 SYGVKD. The CDR3 DNA is TGTGCCGTCGCCGGGACTAGCGGTAATGAGCAGTACTTC. It codes for CAVAGTSGNEQYF.

V is TRBV3-1 and J is TRBJ1-5; D is possibly TRBD1 (6 bases). Trimming left V 3 bases short and J 0 bases short, with 15 bases between. Per the germline V gene, CDR1 is LGHDT and CDR2 is YNNKEL (reference sequence). The CDR3 is made up of 17 amino acids. CDR3 sequence reads: CASSQGRGPYSNQPQHF. The CDR3 DNA is TGTGCCAGCAGCCAGGGCAGGGGACCGTATAGCAATCAGCCCCAGCATTTT.

In this sample, this clonotype turned up a few times. The chain combines TRBV29-1 with TRBJ2-7, with 7 positions matching TRBD1. The germline CDR1 and CDR2 sequences are SQVTM and ANQGSEA. This CDR3 is 14 amino acids long. V shed 3 bases, J shed 7 bases, and the junction held 12 bases outside the gene matches. In DNA form, the CDR3 reads TGCAGCGTTGAGGTCAGGCAGGGGGTCAATGAGCAGTACTTC. This gives the protein CSVEVRQGVNEQYF.

The chain uses TRBV10-3 and TRBJ2-5; D is possibly TRBD1 or TRBD2 (6 bases each). V was shortened by 4 bases and J by 5 bases, with 8 bases between the two germline ends. This CDR3 has 12 amino acids. CDR1 is ENHRY, CDR2 SYGVKD, per germline. The CDR3 nucleotides are TGTGCCATCAGTGGGGGGGCGGAGACCCAGTACTTC. Protein: CAISGGAETQYF.

This clonotype has ten or more counts. This chain joins TRBV5-1 and TRBJ2-3, with TRBD2 matching 10 bases. In germline, CDR1 is SGHRS, CDR2 YFSETQ. Losses at the gene ends were 1 base for V and 5 bases for J; bases not matched to a gene: 1. This CDR3 is 14 amino acids long. The CDR3 protein is CASSLLAGEDTQYF. CDR3 in DNA: TGCGCCAGCAGCTTGCTAGCGGGAGAAGATACGCAGTATTTT.

The chain links TRBV4-1 to TRBJ1-1; D ambiguous. Germline V gene sequence: CDR1 MGHRA, CDR2 YSYEKL. The CDR3 runs 16 residues. The germline V and J ends were trimmed by 4 bases and 0 bases, with 15 bases remaining between them. The CDR3: CASSRRVAQVNTEAFF. DNA of the CDR3: TGCGCCAGCAGCCGGAGGGTGGCGCAGGTGAACACTGAAGCTTTCTTT.

The chain links TRBV27 to TRBJ2-4; D is uncertain. The DNA end lines up better with TRBJ2-7; the J call may be wrong. Germline CDR1 MNHEY, CDR2 SMNVEV (reference sequence). This CDR3 spans 14 amino acids. The CDR3 loop is CASSSSATSYEQYF. In DNA, the CDR3 is TGTGCCAGCAGTTCCTCCGCCACCAGCTACGAGCAGTACTTC.

The chain recombines TRBV29-1 with TRBJ2-7, with 8 nucleotides matching TRBD1. The V gene end was trimmed by 7 bases and the J gene end by 7 bases; junction bases not matched to a gene: 15. There are 14 residues in the CDR3. CDR1 and CDR2 (germline): SQVTM, ANQGSEA. CDR3 in DNA: TGCAGCGCCCGTGACAGGGGAACCTACAATGAGCAGTACTTC. Encoded protein: CSARDRGTYNEQYF.

This clonotype was detected only a few times. The V call is TRBV4-1, the J call TRBJ2-1; 9 bases are a match to TRBD1. V lost 4 bases to trimming and J lost 6 bases; unmatched junction nucleotides: 4. From germline, CDR1 is MGHRA and CDR2 YSYEKL. The CDR3 length is 14 residues. The CDR3 bases are TGCGCCAGCAGCCTCCCGGGACAGGGCAATGAGCAGTTCTTC. Translation gives CASSLPGQGNEQFF.

In its sample, this clonotype was seen a few times. This sequence joins TRBV7-2 and TRBJ2-3, with D maybe TRBD2 (6 bases). The CDR3 is 16 amino acids. V was cut by 6 bases and J by 4 bases, with 20 bases left in between. CDR1 is SGHTA and CDR2 is FQGNSA in the germline V gene. The CDR3 nucleotides read TGTGCCAGCAGTTCTAGTTCGGGAGCAGGCTCAGATACGCAGTATTTT. Encoded protein: CASSSSSGAGSDTQYF.